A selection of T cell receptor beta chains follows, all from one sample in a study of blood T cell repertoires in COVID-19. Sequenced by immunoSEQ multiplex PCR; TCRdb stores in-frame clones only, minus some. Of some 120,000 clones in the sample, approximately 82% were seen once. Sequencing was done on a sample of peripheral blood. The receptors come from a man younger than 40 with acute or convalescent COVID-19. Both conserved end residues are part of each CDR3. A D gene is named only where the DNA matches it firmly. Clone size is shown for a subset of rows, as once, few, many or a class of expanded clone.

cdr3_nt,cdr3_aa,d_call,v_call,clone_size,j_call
TGTGCCAGCAGCTGGGACAGTAATTCACCCCTCCACTTT,CASSWDSNSPLHF,TRBD1,TRBV7-8,.,TRBJ1-6
TGTGCCAGCTCACCATTCGAAACAGGGTTGGGTGGCTACACCTTC,CASSPFETGLGGYTF,.,TRBV18,.,TRBJ1-2
TGTGCCAGCAGCGACATCAGGGGTAACGAAGCTTTCTTT,CASSDIRGNEAFF,.,TRBV6-5,.,TRBJ1-1
TGTGCCAGCAGTTTCTCCCTTCCCCCCGCCGGGGAGCTGTTTTTT,CASSFSLPPAGELFF,.,TRBV6-5,.,TRBJ2-2
TGTGCCAGCAGCCGGGGGTCCACAGATACGCAGTATTTT,CASSRGSTDTQYF,.,TRBV5-4,.,TRBJ2-3
TGTGCCAGCAGCGAGGGCACTAGCGGGGTCAATGAGCAGTTCTTC,CASSEGTSGVNEQFF,TRBD2,TRBV4-2,.,TRBJ2-1
TGTGCCTGGAGTTATCGGGAGACCCAGTACTTC,CAWSYRETQYF,.,TRBV30,.,TRBJ2-5
TGTGCCTTAGAGGTGTCCAAGGATTCACCCCTCCACTTT,CALEVSKDSPLHF,.,TRBV30,.,TRBJ1-6
TGTGCCAGCAGTTCGACAGGGGTTGCTCAGCCCCAGCATTTT,CASSSTGVAQPQHF,TRBD1,TRBV27,once,TRBJ1-5
TGTGCCAGCAGCACGACAGGGACCCAAGAGACCCAGTACTTC,CASSTTGTQETQYF,.,TRBV21-1,.,TRBJ2-5
TGTGCCAGCAGCGCCGGGACAGTGCATAATTCACCCCTCCACTTT,CASSAGTVHNSPLHF,TRBD1,TRBV9,.,TRBJ1-6
TGTGCCTGGGCTATACCGGGACAGTTTAATGAAAAACTGTTTTTT,CAWAIPGQFNEKLFF,TRBD1,TRBV30,.,TRBJ1-4
TGTGCCTGGAGAGTTGCAGCTGAAGCTTTCTTT,CAWRVAAEAFF,.,TRBV30,.,TRBJ1-1
TGTGCCAGCAGCTTCGGGGACAACCTCTACGAGCAGTACTTC,CASSFGDNLYEQYF,.,TRBV5-6,.,TRBJ2-7
TGCGCCAGCAGCTTGGGCCGAGAAAACCAGCAGTTCTTC,CASSLGRENQQFF,.,TRBV5-1,.,TRBJ2-1
TGCGCCAGCAGCCAAACGGGACAAGTCAATGAGCAGTTCTTC,CASSQTGQVNEQFF,.,TRBV4-3,.,TRBJ2-1
TGTGCCAGCAGCTTTTCAGGGTCCTACGAGCAGTACTTC,CASSFSGSYEQYF,.,TRBV7-2,.,TRBJ2-7
TGTGCCAGCAGCTTCTTAGGTCCAGGGGGTTTCGAGACCCAGTACTTC,CASSFLGPGGFETQYF,TRBD1,TRBV7-9,.,TRBJ2-5
TGTGCCAGCAGGGGACAGGGTCTTTACGAGCAGTACTTC,CASRGQGLYEQYF,TRBD1,TRBV6-5,.,TRBJ2-7
TGTGCCAGTAGTATGGTAGCTTGGACCGGGGAGCTGTTTTTT,CASSMVAWTGELFF,.,TRBV19,.,TRBJ2-2
TGTGCCAGCACTCTGGGGCTAGCGGGTAACAATGAGCAGTTCTTC,CASTLGLAGNNEQFF,TRBD2,TRBV7-2,.,TRBJ2-1
TGTGCCAGCAGAGCCGGGACAGAGCCATACGAGCAGTACTTC,CASRAGTEPYEQYF,TRBD1,TRBV6-6,few,TRBJ2-7
TGTGCCGTGGGACAGAGATCCTACGAGCAGTACTTC,CAVGQRSYEQYF,TRBD1,TRBV30,.,TRBJ2-7
TGTGCCAGCAGCGTACAGTGTCAGGGGTACACTAATGAAAAACTGTTTTTT,CASSVQCQGYTNEKLFF,.,TRBV9,once,TRBJ1-4
TGTGCCAGCGGCGGGAGTATCCATGAGCAGTTCTTC,CASGGSIHEQFF,TRBD2,TRBV7-9,once,TRBJ2-1
TGTGCCAGCAGCTTGCCCTCCGGGGGGACTCACAATGAGCAGTTCTTC,CASSLPSGGTHNEQFF,TRBD2,TRBV13,.,TRBJ2-1
TGTGCCAGCAGCGTAGGTACGACAGGGGGCACTGAAGCTTTCTTT,CASSVGTTGGTEAFF,TRBD1,TRBV9,few,TRBJ1-1
TGTGCCTGGAGTGCGCAGGCCGAACAGTACTTC,CAWSAQAEQYF,.,TRBV30,.,TRBJ2-7
TGCGCCAGCCAACCCGACAGGGTCGGCGGGGAGCTGTTTTTT,CASQPDRVGGELFF,TRBD1,TRBV5-1,.,TRBJ2-2
TGTGCCAGCAGCGGCGGAGCGGGGGCTCGGGAGACCCAGTACTTC,CASSGGAGARETQYF,TRBD2,TRBV9,once,TRBJ2-5
TGTGCCAGCAGCTTAGTAGGGCAGGGTTTTGGAAACACCATATATTTT,CASSLVGQGFGNTIYF,.,TRBV7-6,.,TRBJ1-3
TGTGCCACCAGCAGAGTCGGGGGCAATCAGCCCCAGCATTTT,CATSRVGGNQPQHF,.,TRBV15,.,TRBJ1-5
TGTGCCAGTAGTTCCCGGACAGCTCTGAACACTGAAGCTTTCTTT,CASSSRTALNTEAFF,.,TRBV19,once,TRBJ1-1
TGTGCCAGCAGTGAAGTGGGCGGCGGGGGGGCAACGGATACGCAGTATTTT,CASSEVGGGGATDTQYF,TRBD2,TRBV6-4,.,TRBJ2-3
TGTGCCAGCAGTTACTTCAGGGGCCGGCAGCCCCAGCATTTT,CASSYFRGRQPQHF,.,TRBV6-2/TRBV6-3,.,TRBJ1-5
TGTGCCAGCAGTATGTGGGAGGGCCAAGATGAGCAGTTCTTC,CASSMWEGQDEQFF,TRBD2,TRBV6-4,.,TRBJ2-1
TGCGCCAGCAGCGCACAGACTAGCGGGGGGCCGTCAGATACGCAGTATTTT,CASSAQTSGGPSDTQYF,TRBD2,TRBV4-1,.,TRBJ2-3
TGTGCCAGTAGTATGCGGGTCCGGGTAGCGGTGTACAATGAGCAGTTCTTC,CASSMRVRVAVYNEQFF,.,TRBV19,.,TRBJ2-1
TGTGCCAGCAGTTTCCGGGACAGGGGCAACGAGCAGTACTTC,CASSFRDRGNEQYF,TRBD1,TRBV28,.,TRBJ2-7
TGTGCCAGCAGTTTGGGCCAGAACTATGGCTACACCTTC,CASSLGQNYGYTF,.,TRBV28,.,TRBJ1-2
TGTGCCAGCAGTTACTCGAGGGGAGGCACTGAAGCTTTCTTT,CASSYSRGGTEAFF,.,TRBV6-5,.,TRBJ1-1
TGTGCCAGCAGTGACGGGGGGGACAGGGCGAATGAAAAACTGTTTTTT,CASSDGGDRANEKLFF,TRBD1,TRBV2,.,TRBJ1-4
TGCGCCAGCAGCCAAGATGTGGCAGGGAATAATGAAAAACTGTTTTTT,CASSQDVAGNNEKLFF,.,TRBV4-3,few,TRBJ1-4
TGTGCCAGTAGGCTCCGGACAGGGCGGGCTGAAGCTTTCTTT,CASRLRTGRAEAFF,TRBD1,TRBV19,.,TRBJ1-1
TGTGCCAGCAGTTTATCCAGGGATCAGCCCCAGCATTTT,CASSLSRDQPQHF,.,TRBV12-3/TRBV12-4,.,TRBJ1-5
TGTGCCAGCAGCTTAGTTTCAGGGGCGAGCACAGATACGCAGTATTTT,CASSLVSGASTDTQYF,.,TRBV7-8,.,TRBJ2-3
TGCGCCAGCAGATCCCAGACAGGGGGTACGAACACTGAAGCTTTCTTT,CASRSQTGGTNTEAFF,TRBD1,TRBV23-1,.,TRBJ1-1
TGCGCCAGCAGCCCTATTGCTCTAAATGAAAAACTGTTTTTT,CASSPIALNEKLFF,.,TRBV4-1,once,TRBJ1-4